The 3 T cell receptor beta chains below all came from one sample that was sequenced in a study of shared clonotypes between healthy human individuals (dated by TCRdb to the early 2020s). Library method: the immunoSEQ multiplex PCR assay. TCRdb retrieved this table from immuneACCESS and kept in-frame rearrangements only. Not all clones are present; in checked studies, unresolved V genes account for under half, and no reason is known for the remainder. The table for this sample lists 650,000 to 750,000 clones; about two thirds of them were counted only once. Together, the top ten hold 1.8% of the sample. Sequencing was done on a sample of memory CD4+ T cells sorted from blood. The cell subset or site label of this sample denotes: CD45RA-negative fraction. These receptors came from a woman in her thirties in good health.

The chain links TRBV13 to TRBJ2-4, with 8 bases lining up with TRBD1. The germline V gene encodes CDR1 PRHDT and CDR2 FYEKMQ (reference sequence). V was clipped by 5 bases and J by 7 bases; unmatched bases: 4. The CDR3 runs 13 residues. The CDR3 DNA sequence: TGTGCCAGCAGCAGGACAGGGTTGAACATTCAGTACTTC. Translated: CASSRTGLNIQYF.

This clone was seen a single time. The chain carries TRBV4-2 and TRBJ2-7; TRBD2 agrees at 7 bases. After removal of 0 bases from V and 0 bases from J, the junction contained 5 bases not matched to a gene. Germline lookup yields CDR1 LGHNA and CDR2 YNFKEQ. This CDR3 spans 16 amino acids. Here the CDR3 reads CASSQELAQSSYEQYF. DNA for the CDR3: TGTGCCAGCAGCCAAGAACTAGCGCAGAGCTCCTACGAGCAGTACTTC.

The V call is TRBV19, the J call TRBJ1-1; D remains unclear. The CDR3 has 13 amino acids. Germline CDR1 LNHDA, CDR2 SQIVND (reference sequence). Trimming removed 6 bases from V and 0 bases from J, with 8 bases in between. CDR3 loop: CASRDQVNTEAFF. CDR3 DNA sequence: TGTGCCAGTAGGGATCAGGTGAACACTGAAGCTTTCTTT.